This is a list of T cell receptor beta chains from one sample in a study of T cell clonotyping in hematopoietic cell transplantation. Profiled with immunoSEQ multiplex PCR; TCRdb holds only in-frame clones, not every one. Of 6,500 or so clones in the sample, 95% to 97% were seen once. The sequencing used peripheral blood mononuclear cells, collected before stem cell transplant. The receptors shown here come from a man aged 70 or older with acute myeloid leukemia. Some clones in this sample may be carry-over from other donors' samples. Both conserved end residues are trimmed from each CDR3. A D gene is named only where the DNA matches it firmly.

j_gene: TRBJ1-2; v_gene: TRBV6-5; d_gene: -; CDR3aa: ASSYSGRTNYGYT
j_gene: TRBJ1-1; v_gene: TRBV28; d_gene: -; CDR3aa: ASSPRGLNTEAF
j_gene: TRBJ1-2; v_gene: TRBV5-8; d_gene: -; CDR3aa: ASSFSAYGYT
j_gene: TRBJ1-1; v_gene: TRBV5-1; d_gene: -; CDR3aa: ASSSGPVTEAF
j_gene: TRBJ1-1; v_gene: TRBV5-6; d_gene: TRBD1; CDR3aa: ASSRTGSSTEAF
j_gene: TRBJ1-5; v_gene: TRBV19; d_gene: -; CDR3aa: ASSGPGGNQPQH
j_gene: TRBJ2-2; v_gene: TRBV7-2; d_gene: -; CDR3aa: ASSFRLTNTGELF
j_gene: TRBJ1-2; v_gene: TRBV5-4; d_gene: TRBD1; CDR3aa: ASGPLGTGANYGYT
j_gene: TRBJ1-2; v_gene: TRBV4-2; d_gene: -; CDR3aa: ASSQETPGGYT
j_gene: TRBJ2-7; v_gene: TRBV4-3; d_gene: -; CDR3aa: ASSFAPGPIYEQY
j_gene: TRBJ2-1; v_gene: TRBV4-1; d_gene: TRBD2; CDR3aa: ASSQEGLAGGTGYNEQF
j_gene: TRBJ2-2; v_gene: TRBV11-3; d_gene: -; CDR3aa: ASSPLGVVNTGELF
j_gene: TRBJ1-4; v_gene: TRBV5-6; d_gene: TRBD1; CDR3aa: ASSTGTGGPNEKLF
j_gene: TRBJ1-2; v_gene: TRBV6-1; d_gene: -; CDR3aa: ASSEVSSDPAPYT
j_gene: TRBJ2-7; v_gene: TRBV2; d_gene: TRBD1; CDR3aa: ASSPDREGQY
j_gene: TRBJ1-4; v_gene: TRBV5-8; d_gene: TRBD1; CDR3aa: ASSFLGQGGEKLF
j_gene: TRBJ1-1; v_gene: TRBV2; d_gene: -; CDR3aa: ANEWDTEAF
j_gene: TRBJ1-2; v_gene: TRBV10-3; d_gene: -; CDR3aa: AISESSDYGYT
j_gene: TRBJ1-3; v_gene: TRBV28; d_gene: -; CDR3aa: ASSPPLRGNTIY
j_gene: TRBJ1-1; v_gene: TRBV30; d_gene: -; CDR3aa: AWTRTPNTEAF
j_gene: TRBJ2-1; v_gene: TRBV5-1; d_gene: -; CDR3aa: ASLAGVGYNEQF
j_gene: TRBJ1-3; v_gene: TRBV5-1; d_gene: -; CDR3aa: ASSLGVTASGNTIY
j_gene: TRBJ1-2; v_gene: TRBV9; d_gene: -; CDR3aa: ASSAQTGLSYGYT
j_gene: TRBJ2-5; v_gene: TRBV2; d_gene: -; CDR3aa: ASSPDGTWGETQY
j_gene: TRBJ2-2; v_gene: TRBV5-1; d_gene: TRBD1; CDR3aa: ASSSTGAGGTGELF
j_gene: TRBJ1-5; v_gene: TRBV6-6; d_gene: -; CDR3aa: ASSEDGTNRPQH
j_gene: TRBJ2-7; v_gene: TRBV5-1; d_gene: -; CDR3aa: ASSNIDEQY
j_gene: TRBJ1-1; v_gene: TRBV5-1; d_gene: -; CDR3aa: ASRGNTEAF
j_gene: TRBJ1-6; v_gene: TRBV19; d_gene: TRBD1; CDR3aa: ASSPARTGNSPLH
j_gene: TRBJ1-5; v_gene: TRBV6-6; d_gene: -; CDR3aa: ASSFKGASNQPQH
j_gene: TRBJ2-7; v_gene: TRBV10-3; d_gene: TRBD1; CDR3aa: AISESTGGKFYEQY
j_gene: TRBJ2-2; v_gene: TRBV28; d_gene: TRBD2; CDR3aa: ATWGAGSMTGELF
j_gene: TRBJ1-2; v_gene: TRBV5-1; d_gene: -; CDR3aa: ASSLASGADGYT
j_gene: TRBJ2-1; v_gene: TRBV28; d_gene: TRBD2; CDR3aa: ASSLSSGGAYNEQF
j_gene: TRBJ2-7; v_gene: TRBV28; d_gene: TRBD1; CDR3aa: ASSSPDRAHEQY
j_gene: TRBJ1-1; v_gene: TRBV30; d_gene: -; CDR3aa: ACLNRADTEAF
j_gene: TRBJ1-6; v_gene: TRBV7-2; d_gene: -; CDR3aa: ASSYSTGFNNSPLH